The 4 T cell receptor beta chains given below trace back to one sample, sequenced in a study of sequential checkpoint blockade in melanoma. The data were produced by immunoSEQ multiplex PCR, yet TCRdb's version contains in-frame clones alone and is incomplete. Here the sample spans roughly 18,000 clones, about 66% being singletons. Noted treatment: randomized to nivolumab then ipilimumab (arm A) or the reverse (arm B). The source material was CD8+ T cells sorted from blood (inferred from file names), sampled from a patient given nivolumab and ipilimumab in sequence. The receptor set was obtained from a human donor with melanoma.

The chain couples TRBV5-1 to TRBJ2-6; 7 positions agree with TRBD2. J was trimmed by 0 bases and V by 4 bases; bases with no gene match: 7. CDR1 SGHRS and CDR2 YFSETQ come from the germline V gene. This CDR3 spans 17 amino acids. CDR3 sequence reads: CASSDRRGDSGANVLTF. Here the CDR3 DNA reads TGCGCCAGCAGCGATCGTCGGGGGGACTCTGGGGCCAACGTCCTGACTTTC.

This clone has a single count. The rearrangement links TRBV15 to TRBJ1-3; possibly TRBD1 for D (6 bases). CDR1 is LNHNV, CDR2 YYDKDF, per germline (reference sequence). The CDR3 length is 15 residues. With 0 bases removed from V and 2 bases from J, the gap between germline ends came to 8 bases. For the CDR3, the DNA is TGTGCCACCAGCAGAGATGGGGGCACTGGAAACACCATATATTTT. It translates to CATSRDGGTGNTIYF.

This rearrangement joins TRBV7-9 to TRBJ2-7; maybe TRBD1 (5 bases). Germline CDR1 and CDR2: SEHNR and FQNEAQ (reference sequence). This CDR3 is 13 amino acids long. The ends were cut back, 1 base at V and 4 bases at J, with 8 bases in the middle. The CDR3 DNA sequence: TGTGCCAGCAGCTTAGTCGCAGGGTACGAGCAGTACTTC. This translates into CASSLVAGYEQYF.

This rearrangement joins TRBV7-8 to TRBJ1-5, with D possibly being TRBD1 (5 bases). Germline assignment: CDR1 SGHVS and CDR2 FQNEAQ. V was trimmed by 2 bases and J by 0 bases, leaving 11 bases between them. The CDR3 extends over 16 amino acids. The CDR3 DNA sequence: TGTGCCAGCAGCTTACAAGGGGACTATAGCAATCAGCCCCAGCATTTT. It is translated as CASSLQGDYSNQPQHF.